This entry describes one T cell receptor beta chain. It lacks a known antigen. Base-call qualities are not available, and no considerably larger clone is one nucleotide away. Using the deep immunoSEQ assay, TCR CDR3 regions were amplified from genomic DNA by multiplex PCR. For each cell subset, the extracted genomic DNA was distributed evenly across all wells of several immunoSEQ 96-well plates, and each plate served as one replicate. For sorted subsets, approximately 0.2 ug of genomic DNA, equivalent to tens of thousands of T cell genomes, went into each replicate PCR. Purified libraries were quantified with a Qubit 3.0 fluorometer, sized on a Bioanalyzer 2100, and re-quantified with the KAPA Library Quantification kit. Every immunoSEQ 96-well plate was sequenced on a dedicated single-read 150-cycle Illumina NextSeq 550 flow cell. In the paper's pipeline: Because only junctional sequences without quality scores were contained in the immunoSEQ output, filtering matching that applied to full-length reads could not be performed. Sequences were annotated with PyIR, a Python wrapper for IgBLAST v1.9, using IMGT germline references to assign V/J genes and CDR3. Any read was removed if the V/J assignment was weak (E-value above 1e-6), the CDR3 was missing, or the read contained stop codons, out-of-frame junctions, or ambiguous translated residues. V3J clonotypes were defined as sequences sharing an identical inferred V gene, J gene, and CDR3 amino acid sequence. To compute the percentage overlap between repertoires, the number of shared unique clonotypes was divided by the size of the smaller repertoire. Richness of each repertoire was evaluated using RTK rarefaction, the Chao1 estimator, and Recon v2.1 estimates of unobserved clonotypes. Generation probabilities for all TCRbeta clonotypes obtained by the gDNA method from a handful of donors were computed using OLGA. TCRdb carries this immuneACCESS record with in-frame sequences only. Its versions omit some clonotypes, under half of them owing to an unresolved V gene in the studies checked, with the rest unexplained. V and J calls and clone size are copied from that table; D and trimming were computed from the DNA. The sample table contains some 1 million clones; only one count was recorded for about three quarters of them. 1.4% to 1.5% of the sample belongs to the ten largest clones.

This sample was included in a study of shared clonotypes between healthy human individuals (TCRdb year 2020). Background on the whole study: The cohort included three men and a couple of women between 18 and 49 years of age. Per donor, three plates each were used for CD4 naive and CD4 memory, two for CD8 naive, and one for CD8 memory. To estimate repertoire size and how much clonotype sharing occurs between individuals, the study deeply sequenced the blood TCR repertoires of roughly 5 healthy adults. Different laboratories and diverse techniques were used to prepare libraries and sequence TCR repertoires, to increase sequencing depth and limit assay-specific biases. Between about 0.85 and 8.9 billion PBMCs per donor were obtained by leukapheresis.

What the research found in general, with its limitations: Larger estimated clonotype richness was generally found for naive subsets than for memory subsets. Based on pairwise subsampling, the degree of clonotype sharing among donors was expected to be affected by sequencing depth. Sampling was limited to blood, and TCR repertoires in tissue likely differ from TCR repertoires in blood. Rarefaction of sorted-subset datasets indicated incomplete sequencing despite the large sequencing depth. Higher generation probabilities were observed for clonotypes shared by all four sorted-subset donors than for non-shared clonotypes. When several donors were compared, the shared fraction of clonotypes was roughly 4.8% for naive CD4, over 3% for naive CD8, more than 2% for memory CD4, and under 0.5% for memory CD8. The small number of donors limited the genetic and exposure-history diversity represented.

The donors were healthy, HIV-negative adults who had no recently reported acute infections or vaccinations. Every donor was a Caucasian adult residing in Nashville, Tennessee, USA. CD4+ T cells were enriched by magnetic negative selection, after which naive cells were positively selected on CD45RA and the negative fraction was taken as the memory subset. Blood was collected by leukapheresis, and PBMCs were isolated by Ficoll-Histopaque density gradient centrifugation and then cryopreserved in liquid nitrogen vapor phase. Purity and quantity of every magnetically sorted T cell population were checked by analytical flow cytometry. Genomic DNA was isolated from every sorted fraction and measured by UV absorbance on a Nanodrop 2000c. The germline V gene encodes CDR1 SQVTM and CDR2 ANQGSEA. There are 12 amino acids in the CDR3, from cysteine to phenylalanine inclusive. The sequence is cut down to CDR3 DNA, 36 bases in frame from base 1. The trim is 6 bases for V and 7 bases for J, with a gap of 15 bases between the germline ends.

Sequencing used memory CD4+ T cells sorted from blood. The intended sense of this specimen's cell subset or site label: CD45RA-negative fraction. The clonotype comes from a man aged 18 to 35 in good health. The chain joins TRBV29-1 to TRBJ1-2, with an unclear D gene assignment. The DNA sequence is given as TGCAGCGTCCCCTTAGGGCGGGTTGGCTACACCTTC. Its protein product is CSVPLGRVGYTF.